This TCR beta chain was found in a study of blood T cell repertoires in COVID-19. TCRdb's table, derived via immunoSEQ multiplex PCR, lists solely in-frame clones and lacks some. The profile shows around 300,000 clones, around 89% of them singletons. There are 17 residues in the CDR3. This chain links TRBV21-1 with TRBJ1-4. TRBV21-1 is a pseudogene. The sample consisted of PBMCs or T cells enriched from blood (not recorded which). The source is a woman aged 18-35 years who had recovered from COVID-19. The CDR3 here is CASSKAAGSACREKLFF. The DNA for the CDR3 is TGTGCCAGCAGCAAAGCGGCGGGGTCGGCGTGCAGGGAAAAACTGTTTTTT.